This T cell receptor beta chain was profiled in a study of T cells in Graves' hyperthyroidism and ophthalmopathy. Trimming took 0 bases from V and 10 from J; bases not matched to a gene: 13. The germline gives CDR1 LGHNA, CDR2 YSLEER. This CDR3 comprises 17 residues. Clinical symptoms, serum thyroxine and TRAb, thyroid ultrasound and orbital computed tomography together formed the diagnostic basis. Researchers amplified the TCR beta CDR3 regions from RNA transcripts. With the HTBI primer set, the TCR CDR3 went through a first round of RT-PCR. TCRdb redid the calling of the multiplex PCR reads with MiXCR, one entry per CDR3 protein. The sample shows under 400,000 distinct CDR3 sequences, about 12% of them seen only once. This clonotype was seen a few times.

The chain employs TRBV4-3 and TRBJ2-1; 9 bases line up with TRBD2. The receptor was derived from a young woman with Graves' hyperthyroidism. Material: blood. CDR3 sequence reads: CASSQDRRLAGRGEQFF. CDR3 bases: TGCGCCAGCAGCCAAGATAGAAGGCTAGCGGGAAGAGGCGAGCAGTTCTTC.